The 5 T cell receptor beta chains presented below share a single source sample, sequenced in a study of blood T cell repertoires in COVID-19. The data were produced by immunoSEQ multiplex PCR, yet TCRdb's version contains in-frame clones alone and is incomplete. Of under 55,000 clones in the sample, about 80% were seen once. The sample taken for sequencing was peripheral blood. The receptors were sampled from a man aged 65 to 79 with acute or convalescent COVID-19.

The V gene is TRBV12-3 or TRBV12-4, the J gene TRBJ2-1; a weak D match, TRBD1 (6 bases). V gave up 1 base and J gave up 10 bases, with 11 bases separating them. This CDR3 comprises 13 residues. CDR3 sequence (DNA): TGTGCCAGCAGTTTAGACAGGGATATGGAGCAGTTCTTC. Translated: CASSLDRDMEQFF.

This clone was picked up one time. V is TRBV7-2 and J is TRBJ2-3, with D possibly matching TRBD2 (5 bases). Trimming stripped 0 bases from V and 1 base from J, with 14 bases between. From germline, CDR1 is SGHTA and CDR2 FQGNSA. CDR3 length: 17 residues. The CDR3 bases are TGTGCCAGCAGCTTAGCCGATTCACTAGTTGGCACAGATACGCAGTATTTT. Translating it yields CASSLADSLVGTDTQYF.

This chain links TRBV6-4 with TRBJ2-2; possibly TRBD2 for D (5 bases). This CDR3 is built from 15 residues. V lost 0 bases to trimming and J lost 1 base, with 6 bases between them. Germline CDR1 and CDR2: MRHNA and SNTAGT. The CDR3 DNA sequence: TGTGCCAGCAGTGACTCGAGCGGGAACACCGGGGAGCTGTTTTTT. Translated, it gives CASSDSSGNTGELFF.

This sequence joins TRBV2 and TRBJ1-3; the D gene is possibly TRBD1 (5 bases). V lost 1 base to trimming and J lost 6 bases, with 13 bases between them. The CDR3 has 15 residues. The germline V gene has CDR1 SNHLY and CDR2 FYNNEI. CDR3 DNA: TGTGCCAGCAGTGAAGGACCCAGGGCGGCAAACACCATATATTTT. Amino acids: CASSEGPRAANTIYF.

This clone came up once. CDR3 region: CSVFLQGNYGYTF. DNA for the CDR3: TGCAGCGTTTTTTTACAGGGAAACTATGGCTACACCTTC. The gene calls are TRBV29-1 and TRBJ1-2; D is perhaps TRBD1 (6 bases). From germline, CDR1 is SQVTM and CDR2 ANQGSEA. V was cut by 5 bases and J by 2 bases, with 12 bases left in between. CDR3 length equals 13 residues.